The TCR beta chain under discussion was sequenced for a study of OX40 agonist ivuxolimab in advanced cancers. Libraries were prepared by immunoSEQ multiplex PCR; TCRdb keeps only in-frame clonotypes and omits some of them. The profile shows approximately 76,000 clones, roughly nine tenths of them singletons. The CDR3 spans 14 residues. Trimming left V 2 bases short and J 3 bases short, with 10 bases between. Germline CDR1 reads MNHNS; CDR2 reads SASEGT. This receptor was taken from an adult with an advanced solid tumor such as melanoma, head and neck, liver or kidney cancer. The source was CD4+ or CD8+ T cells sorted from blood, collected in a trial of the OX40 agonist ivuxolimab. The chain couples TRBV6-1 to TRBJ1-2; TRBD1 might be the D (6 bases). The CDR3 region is CASSEYRADYGYTF. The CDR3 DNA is TGTGCCAGCAGTGAATACAGGGCCGACTATGGCTACACCTTC.